What follows describes a single TCR beta chain. The target antigen is unknown. The germline V gene encodes CDR1 GTSNPN and CDR2 SVGIG (reference sequence). The CDR3 runs to 14 residues. Trimming shortened V by 4 bases and J by 6 bases, and 18 bases separated the two germline ends. TCRdb's copy holds only in-frame clones and misses some; the assay was immunoSEQ multiplex PCR. Among about 81,000 clones listed, about four fifths were seen once. This sample is drawn from a study of identifying expanded T cells in peripheral blood. During the collection period, no donor immune events like infections were recorded. Study-wide points: About 1.3 clones differed between technical replicates, versus roughly 16 and 20 over time. Clone count variance between approximately two-week samples rose with total template count.

The clonotype was recovered from a person aged 18 to 75 in good health. Material for sequencing was blood. The V and J genes are TRBV30 and TRBJ1-2; TRBD1 might be the D (5 bases). In nucleotides, the CDR3 is TGTGCCTGGACCATAGATTCGGGACGCGATGGCTACACCTTC. Encoded protein: CAWTIDSGRDGYTF.